These 30 T cell receptor beta chains came from one sample sequenced in a study of human thymus T cells. Corrective heart surgery yielded the resections from which the thymus tissue came. Here immunoSEQ multiplex PCR was the method, and the copy in TCRdb shows in-frame clones only, minus some. The table lists tens of thousands of clones, approximately 96% of them singletons. Material for sequencing was thymus tissue. These receptor sequences come from a boy under two years old with a congenital heart defect but otherwise immunologically healthy.

V gene TRBV19 combines with J gene TRBJ2-7; 8 bases are shared with TRBD2. This CDR3 contains 16 residues. Looked up from germline, CDR1 is LNHDA and CDR2 is SQIVND (reference sequence). The junction had 9 bases not matched to a gene; V was cut back by 3 bases and J by 2 bases. The CDR3 sequence is CASSIVSGRDPYEQYF. For the CDR3, the DNA is TGTGCCAGTAGTATTGTTTCCGGGAGGGACCCCTACGAGCAGTACTTC.

The gene calls are TRBV11-2 and TRBJ2-1, with 11 nucleotides matching TRBD2. V dropped 4 bases and J dropped 6; count of bases not matched to a gene: 8. Germline V lookup: CDR1 SGHAT, CDR2 FQNNGV. The CDR3 covers 16 residues. This CDR3 reads CASSSAATSGVNEQFF. CDR3 nucleotides: TGTGCCAGCAGCTCCGCCGCGACTAGCGGGGTCAATGAGCAGTTCTTC.

The CDR3 DNA is TGTGCCAGCAGCTTTCGAGACAGAATGAACACCGGGGAGCTGTTTTTT. This encodes CASSFRDRMNTGELFF. The chain has TRBV7-9 and TRBJ2-2, with a weak D call TRBD1 (5 bases). The V and J ends lost 3 bases and 1 base respectively, with 12 bases between them. CDR1 and CDR2 (germline): SEHNR, FQNEAQ (reference sequence). This CDR3 is built from 16 residues.

J is TRBJ2-1 and V is TRBV28; D is uncertain. Per germline, CDR1 MDHEN and CDR2 SYDVKM. Trimming removed 8 bases at V and 8 bases at J, with 10 bases between. This CDR3 region has 11 residues. The chain's CDR3 is CASGPTYEQFF. For the CDR3, the DNA is TGTGCCAGCGGCCCCACTTATGAGCAGTTCTTC.

This clone showed up just a few times. The chain uses TRBV10-1 and TRBJ1-2; D is possibly TRBD1 (5 bases). CDR1 and CDR2 (germline): WNHNN, SYGVQD (reference sequence). Trimming cost V 6 bases and J 2 bases, with 10 bases left between them. The CDR3 contains 13 residues. The CDR3 sequence is CASRGGTNYGYTF. CDR3 DNA: TGCGCCAGCAGGGGAGGGACCAACTATGGCTACACCTTC.

V is TRBV13 and J is TRBJ2-3; 10 bases agree with TRBD2. Germline V gene lookup returns CDR1 PRHDT and CDR2 FYEKMQ (reference sequence). J gave up 3 bases and V 7 bases, and 10 bases lay outside the gene matches. The CDR3 covers 16 residues. The CDR3 loop is CASISGGAAGTDTQYF. Here the CDR3 DNA reads TGTGCCAGCATCAGCGGGGGGGCCGCGGGAACAGATACGCAGTATTTT.

This clone was detected once. This chain connects TRBV5-1 to TRBJ2-2; D unclear. The CDR3 length is 18 residues. Trimming cost V 0 bases and J 0 bases, with 15 bases left between them. Germline V CDR1 and CDR2: SGHRS, YFSETQ. In DNA form, the CDR3 reads TGCGCCAGCAGCTTGGTTTGGGGTACCACGTCGAACACCGGGGAGCTGTTTTTT. The encoded protein is CASSLVWGTTSNTGELFF.

The chain links TRBV7-2 to TRBJ1-2; possible D gene TRBD1, 6 bases. Trimming left V 1 base short and J 4 bases short, with 19 bases between. CDR3 length: 17 residues. Germline V lookup: CDR1 SGHTA, CDR2 FQGNSA. This CDR3 reads CASSLGDQDRSAYGYTF. DNA of the CDR3: TGTGCCAGCAGCTTAGGGGACCAAGACAGGAGTGCCTATGGCTACACCTTC.

This clone occurred once. This chain links TRBV13 with TRBJ2-7; a weak D match, TRBD1 (6 bases). Germline V gives CDR1 PRHDT, CDR2 FYEKMQ (reference sequence). CDR3 length: 13 amino acids. Trimming removed 5 bases from V and 9 bases from J, with 17 bases in between. CDR3 sequence (DNA): TGTGCCAGCAGCCGGTACAACAGGGTAGGGCAGTACTTC. Residues: CASSRYNRVGQYF.

The rearrangement joins TRBV12-5 to TRBJ1-1, with TRBD1 identical over 7 bases. This CDR3 spans 13 amino acids. V was clipped by 6 bases and J by 4 bases; unmatched bases: 5. Germline values: CDR1 LGHNT, CDR2 FRNRAP. The CDR3 DNA is TGTGCTAGTGGATGGACAGGACGCACTGAAGCTTTCTTT. Amino acids: CASGWTGRTEAFF.

This chain connects TRBV19 to TRBJ1-5, with no clear D. The CDR3 is 17 residues long. Germline V lookup: CDR1 LNHDA, CDR2 SQIVND (reference sequence). V lost 3 bases, J lost 2 bases, and 17 bases lay in between. The CDR3 nucleotides read TGTGCCAGTAGTATGGGAGGACCGGGATTAGGCAATCAGCCCCAGCATTTT. This encodes CASSMGGPGLGNQPQHF.

This chain connects TRBV10-3 to TRBJ1-4; D unresolved. V was cut by 3 bases and J by 5 bases, with 19 bases left in between. The germline gives CDR1 ENHRY, CDR2 SYGVKD. The CDR3 runs 17 residues. The DNA of the CDR3 is TGTGCCATCAGTGATGTGGCGGAGGGAGGAATAAATGAAAAACTGTTTTTT. Translating it yields CAISDVAEGGINEKLFF.

This clone came up once. The chain carries TRBV2 and TRBJ2-1, with 8 positions matching TRBD2. Germline V lookup: CDR1 SNHLY, CDR2 FYNNEI. Trimming removed 7 bases from V and 0 bases from J; junction bases left unmatched: 5. This CDR3 spans 15 amino acids. CDR3 in DNA: TGTGCCAGCACCCTAGCGGGTAGCTCCTACAATGAGCAGTTCTTC. Its translation is CASTLAGSSYNEQFF. Supplemented by reference TRBV2 and TRBJ2-1, the full variable domain reads EPEVTQTPSHQVTQMGQEVILRCVPISNHLYFYWYRQILGQKVEFLVSFYNNEISEKSEIFDDQFSVERPDGSNFTLKIRSTKLEDSAMYFCASTLAGSSYNEQFFGPGTRLTVL.

The chain employs TRBV2 and TRBJ2-1; TRBD2 aligns across 8 bases. The CDR3 has 15 residues. With 6 bases clipped from V and 5 bases from J, the junction kept 9 bases outside the gene matches. From germline, CDR1 is SNHLY and CDR2 FYNNEI. DNA for the CDR3: TGTGCCAGCAGCGCCACTAGCGGAGAAAACAATGAGCAGTTCTTC. Amino acids: CASSATSGENNEQFF.

The CDR3 region has the DNA TGTGCCAGCAGCCCTTTCCGGACAGGGCCTGACACAGATACGCAGTATTTT. It translates to CASSPFRTGPDTDTQYF. The V and J genes are TRBV16 and TRBJ2-3; 8 bases align to TRBD1. Germline CDR1 KGHSY, CDR2 FQNENV. The CDR3 spans 17 residues. The V segment lost 4 bases and the J segment 2 bases; nucleotides outside the gene matches: 11.

Of note for this clone: An end of the junction differs from the germline gene, which may be a read error. The chain recombines TRBV10-2 with TRBJ2-7; 7 bases line up with TRBD2. Germline values: CDR1 WSHSY, CDR2 SAAADI. The CDR3 is 16 amino acids. The CDR3 region is CASSESRSGDSHEQYF. Written as DNA, the CDR3 is TGCGCCAGCAGTGAGTCGAGAAGCGGGGACTCCCACGAGCAGTACTTC.

This clone was seen once. The chain has TRBV19 and TRBJ2-2, with 13 nucleotides matching TRBD2. Germline lookup yields CDR1 LNHDA and CDR2 SQIVND (reference sequence). The V gene end was trimmed by 6 bases and the J gene end by 4 bases; junction bases not matched to a gene: 5. This CDR3 contains 16 residues. Here the CDR3 DNA reads TGTGCCAGTAGGAGGACTAGCGGGAGCTCCACCGGGGAGCTGTTTTTT. Translated: CASRRTSGSSTGELFF.

This clone appeared a few times. Here the CDR3 DNA reads TGTGCCAGTGGGACAGAGAGCAATCAGCCCCAGCATTTT. Translation: CASGTESNQPQHF. This chain links TRBV19 with TRBJ1-5, with 7 positions matching TRBD1. The CDR3 has 13 residues. With 8 bases clipped from V and 1 base from J, the junction kept 2 bases outside the gene matches. Germline CDR1 LNHDA, CDR2 SQIVND (reference sequence).

This chain joins TRBV6-6 and TRBJ1-2; 7 bases are a match to TRBD1. The junction had 9 bases not matched to a gene; V was cut back by 5 bases and J by 3 bases. Germline-derived CDR1 and CDR2 are MNHNY and SVGAGI (reference sequence). The CDR3 runs to 15 residues. CDR3: CASSHHRGSDYGYTF. The CDR3 DNA reads as TGTGCCAGCAGTCACCACAGGGGAAGCGACTATGGCTACACCTTC.

This chain joins TRBV27 and TRBJ2-5; the D gene is possibly TRBD2 (5 bases). This CDR3 comprises 13 residues. V lost 5 bases, J lost 5 bases, and 12 bases lay in between. Germline V CDR1 and CDR2: MNHEY, SMNVEV (reference sequence). In nucleotides, the CDR3 is TGTGCCAGCAGTCTCCGGGGTAGGGAGACCCAGTACTTC. Amino acid sequence: CASSLRGRETQYF.

The chain carries TRBV5-4 and TRBJ1-2; D possibly corresponds to TRBD1 (5 bases). Germline V CDR1 and CDR2: SGHNT, YYREEE (reference sequence). This CDR3 is built from 19 residues. V was cut by 2 bases and J by 4 bases, with 27 bases left in between. The CDR3 coding sequence is TGTGCCAGCAGCTTTTATTCCAGGTCGGTTGAGGGGCCATTCTATGGCTACACCTTC. It is translated as CASSFYSRSVEGPFYGYTF.

The chain employs TRBV10-3 and TRBJ2-7; 13 bases line up with TRBD2. This CDR3 has 16 amino acids. V dropped 10 bases and J dropped 2; count of bases not matched to a gene: 11. Germline lookup yields CDR1 ENHRY and CDR2 SYGVKD. CDR3 protein: CASGSQTSGGTYEQYF. CDR3 DNA: TGTGCCAGCGGCAGTCAGACTAGCGGGGGGACCTACGAGCAGTACTTC.

This clone was detected only once. The chain recombines TRBV28 with TRBJ1-5; 7 nucleotides match TRBD1. Germline CDR1 is MDHEN and CDR2 is SYDVKM. The CDR3 consists of 16 residues. V lost 7 bases to trimming and J lost 3 bases; unmatched junction nucleotides: 12. The CDR3 here is CASKDRVFVFNQPQHF. The CDR3 bases are TGTGCCAGCAAAGACAGGGTCTTTGTTTTCAATCAGCCCCAGCATTTT. The full variable domain, rest sourced from reference TRBV28 and TRBJ1-5, is DVKVTQSSRYLVKRTGEKVFLECVQDMDHENMFWYRQDPGLGLRLIYFSYDVKMKEKGDIPEGYSVSREKKERFSLILESASTNQTSMYLCASKDRVFVFNQPQHFGDGTRLSIL.

This rearrangement joins TRBV29-1 to TRBJ2-3, with 9 bases matching TRBD1. This CDR3 spans 18 amino acids. Germline V gene sequence: CDR1 SQVTM, CDR2 ANQGSEA. V gave up 0 bases and J gave up 1 base; unmatched junction bases: 11. DNA for the CDR3: TGCAGCGTTGAAGAGCCCCGGGACAGGGAATGGGGCACAGATACGCAGTATTTT. Amino acid sequence: CSVEEPRDREWGTDTQYF.

This clone has only one observation. The rearrangement uses TRBV18 and TRBJ2-2, with a possible D match to TRBD1 (6 bases). CDR3 length: 17 residues. Between the trimmed V and J ends, which lost 3 bases and 1 base, there was a span of 15 bases. CDR1 is KGHSH and CDR2 is LQKENI in the germline V gene. CDR3 protein: CASSPARRGQNTGELFF. CDR3 in DNA: TGTGCCAGCTCACCTGCGCGAAGGGGACAGAACACCGGGGAGCTGTTTTTT. Full variable domain (missing parts from reference TRBV18 and TRBJ2-2): NAGVMQNPRHLVRRRGQEARLRCSPMKGHSHVYWYRQLPEEGLKFMVYLQKENIIDESGMPKERFSAEFPKEGPSILRIQQVVRGDSAAYFCASSPARRGQNTGELFFGEGSRLTVL.

CDR3 region: CASSETSGGQETQYF. Here the CDR3 DNA reads TGTGCCAGCAGTGAGACTAGCGGGGGTCAAGAGACCCAGTACTTC. The rearrangement links TRBV2 to TRBJ2-5; 12 bases map to TRBD2. The V and J ends lost 3 bases and 2 bases, in that order; junction bases with no gene match: 1. Germline V CDR1 and CDR2: SNHLY, FYNNEI. The CDR3 length is 15 residues. Variable domain in full (rest from reference TRBV2 and TRBJ2-5): EPEVTQTPSHQVTQMGQEVILRCVPISNHLYFYWYRQILGQKVEFLVSFYNNEISEKSEIFDDQFSVERPDGSNFTLKIRSTKLEDSAMYFCASSETSGGQETQYFGPGTRLLVL.

The rearrangement links TRBV28 to TRBJ2-7; D is possibly TRBD1 or TRBD2 (6 bases each). Germline V gene sequence: CDR1 MDHEN, CDR2 SYDVKM. Trimming stripped 7 bases from V and 4 bases from J, with 14 bases between. This CDR3 contains 13 residues. The CDR3 protein is CASTPGAHYEQYF. CDR3 DNA sequence: TGTGCCAGCACCCCGGGGGCTCATTACGAGCAGTACTTC.

V is TRBV10-3 and J is TRBJ2-5; D not certain. CDR1 is ENHRY, CDR2 SYGVKD, per germline. The germline V and J ends were trimmed by 4 bases and 2 bases, with 5 bases remaining between them. The CDR3 has 12 amino acids. CDR3 nucleotide sequence: TGTGCCATCAGTGGGGGACAAGAGACCCAGTACTTC. Its protein product is CAISGGQETQYF.

The chain employs TRBV28 and TRBJ1-2; 10 bases fit TRBD1. CDR3 length equals 18 residues. The germline V gene has CDR1 MDHEN and CDR2 SYDVKM. After removal of 2 bases from V and 2 bases from J, the junction contained 11 bases not matched to a gene. This chain's CDR3 is CASSLKMGGTGDNYGYTF. The DNA of the CDR3 is TGTGCCAGCAGTTTAAAAATGGGGGGGACAGGGGACAACTATGGCTACACCTTC.

This clone showed up just once. The chain combines TRBV14 with TRBJ2-7; 7 bases agree with TRBD2. Germline loops: CDR1 SGHDN, CDR2 FVKESK. V was clipped by 0 bases and J by 0 bases; unmatched bases: 11. CDR3 length: 18 residues. The CDR3 DNA follows: TGTGCCAGCAGCCAAGAAATAAAGGCTAGCGGTACCTCCTACGAGCAGTACTTC. Encoded protein: CASSQEIKASGTSYEQYF.